The present entry profiles one T cell receptor beta chain with its context. TCRdb's table, derived via immunoSEQ multiplex PCR, lists solely in-frame clones and lacks some. This table has over 200,000 clones, 70% to 90% appearing once. This specimen comes from a study of blood T cell repertoires in COVID-19. The sequence was obtained from a woman between 50 and 59 years old who had recovered from COVID-19. The sample consisted of PBMCs or T cells enriched from blood (not recorded which).

The CDR3 loop reads CATLPPGGAGGYTF. The CDR3 DNA is TGTGCCACCCTTCCACCGGGGGGGGCCGGTGGCTACACCTTC. V is TRBV6-5 and J is TRBJ1-2, with D tentatively TRBD1 (6 bases). The germline CDR1 and CDR2 sequences are MNHEY and SVGAGI. Trimming removed 10 bases from V and 7 bases from J, with 22 bases in between. CDR3 length equals 14 residues.